This T cell receptor (beta chain) was recovered during a study of Graves' ophthalmopathy and Graves' hyperthyroidism. The CDR3 has 14 residues. J gave up 6 bases and V 1 base, and 5 bases lay outside the gene matches. CDR1 is LGHDT, CDR2 YNNKEL, per germline (reference sequence). A follow-up of 18 months without ophthalmopathy meant that hyperthyroidism was stable. Aged 18 to 65, hyperthyroidism patients had new diagnoses of under 2 months' duration. The study amplified TCR beta CDR3 regions using RNA transcripts. HTBI primers served in a first-round RT-PCR, which a second-round multiplex PCR followed. TCRdb re-analysed the multiplex PCR reads in MiXCR, keeping a single row per CDR3 protein. Among about 620,000 distinct CDR3 sequences listed, approximately 22% were seen once. This clonotype has just a few counts.

Sequenced input: peripheral blood. The TCR sequence derives from a woman aged 18-29 years with stable Graves' hyperthyroidism. Some clones in this sample may be carry-over from other donors' samples. The chain recombines TRBV3-1 with TRBJ1-1, with 7 bases aligning to TRBD1. In DNA form, the CDR3 reads TGTGCCAGCAGCCAAGGACAGGGTGGGCCTGAAGCTTTCTTT. Translation: CASSQGQGGPEAFF.